This TCR beta chain was observed in a study of blood T cell repertoires in COVID-19. Turning to the study itself: There were acute and convalescent COVID-19 samples, and they came from the United States, Italy and Spain. In each case, the material was cDNA or gDNA derived from T cells, B-cell-depleted T cells, or PBMCs.

CDR3 length equals 15 residues. CDR1 SGHTA and CDR2 FQGNSA come from the germline V gene. Unmatched junction bases numbered 4, after V lost 2 bases and J lost 5 bases. Source study methods: It was from reference gene primer amplification that nucleated cell counts were estimated. Sequenced by immunoSEQ multiplex PCR; TCRdb stores in-frame clones only, minus some. The DNA was the basis for D and trimming; V, J and clone size are from that table. Among roughly 200,000 clones listed, around nine tenths were seen once. This TCR was recovered from a man aged 55-75 years who had recovered from COVID-19. The specimen was peripheral blood. This rearrangement joins TRBV7-2 to TRBJ2-2; 8 nucleotides agree with TRBD1. The CDR3 bases are TGTGCCAGCAGCTTACAGGGGGCAGGGACCGGGGAGCTGTTTTTT. Protein product: CASSLQGAGTGELFF.